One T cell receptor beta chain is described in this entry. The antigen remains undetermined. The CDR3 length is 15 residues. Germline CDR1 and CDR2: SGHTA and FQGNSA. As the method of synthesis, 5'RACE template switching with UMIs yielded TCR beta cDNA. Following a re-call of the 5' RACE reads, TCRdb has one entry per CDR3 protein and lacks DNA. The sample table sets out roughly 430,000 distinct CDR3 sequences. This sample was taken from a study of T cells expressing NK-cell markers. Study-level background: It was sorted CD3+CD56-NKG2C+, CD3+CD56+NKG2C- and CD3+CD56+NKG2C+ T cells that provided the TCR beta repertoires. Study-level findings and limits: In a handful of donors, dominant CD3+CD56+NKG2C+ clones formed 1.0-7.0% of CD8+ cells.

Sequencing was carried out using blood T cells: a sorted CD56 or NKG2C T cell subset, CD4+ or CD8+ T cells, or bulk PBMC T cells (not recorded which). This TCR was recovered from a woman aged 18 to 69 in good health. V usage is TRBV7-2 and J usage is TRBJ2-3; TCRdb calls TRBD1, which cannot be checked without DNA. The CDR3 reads CASSLAGTGKDTQYF. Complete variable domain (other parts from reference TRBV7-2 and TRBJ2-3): GAGVSQSPSNKVTEKGKDVELRCDPISGHTALYWYRQSLGQGLEFLIYFQGNSAPDKSGLPSDRFSAERTGGSVSTLTIQRTQQEDSAVYLCASSLAGTGKDTQYFGPGTRLTVL.